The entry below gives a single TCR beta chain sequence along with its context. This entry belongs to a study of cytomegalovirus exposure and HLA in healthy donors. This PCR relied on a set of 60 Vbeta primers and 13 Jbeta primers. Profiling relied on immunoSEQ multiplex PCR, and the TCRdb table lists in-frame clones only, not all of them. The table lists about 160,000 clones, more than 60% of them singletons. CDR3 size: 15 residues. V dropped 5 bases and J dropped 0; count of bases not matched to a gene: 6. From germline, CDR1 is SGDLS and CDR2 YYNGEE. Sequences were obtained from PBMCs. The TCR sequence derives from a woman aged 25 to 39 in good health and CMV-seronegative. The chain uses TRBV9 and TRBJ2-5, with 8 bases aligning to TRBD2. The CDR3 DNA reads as TGTGCCAGCAGTATTACTAGCGGCTACCAAGAGACCCAGTACTTC. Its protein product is CASSITSGYQETQYF.